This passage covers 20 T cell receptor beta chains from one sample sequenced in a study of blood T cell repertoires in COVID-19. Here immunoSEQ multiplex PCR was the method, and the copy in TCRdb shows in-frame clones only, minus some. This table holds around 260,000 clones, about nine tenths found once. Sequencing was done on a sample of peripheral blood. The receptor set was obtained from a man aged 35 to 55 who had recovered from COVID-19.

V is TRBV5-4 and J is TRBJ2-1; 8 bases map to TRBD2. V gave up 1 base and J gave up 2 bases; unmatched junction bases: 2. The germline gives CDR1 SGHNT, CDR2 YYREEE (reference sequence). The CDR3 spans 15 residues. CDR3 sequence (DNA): TGTGCCAGCAGCTTGAACGGGAGGGCCTACAATGAGCAGTTCTTC. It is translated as CASSLNGRAYNEQFF.

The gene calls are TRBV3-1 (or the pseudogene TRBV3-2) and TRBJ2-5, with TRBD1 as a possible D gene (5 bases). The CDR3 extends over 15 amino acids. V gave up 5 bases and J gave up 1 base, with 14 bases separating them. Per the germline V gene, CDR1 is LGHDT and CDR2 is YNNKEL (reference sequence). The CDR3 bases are TGTGCCAGCAGCAGACAGCTAACCTCCCAAGAGACCCAGTACTTC. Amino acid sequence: CASSRQLTSQETQYF.

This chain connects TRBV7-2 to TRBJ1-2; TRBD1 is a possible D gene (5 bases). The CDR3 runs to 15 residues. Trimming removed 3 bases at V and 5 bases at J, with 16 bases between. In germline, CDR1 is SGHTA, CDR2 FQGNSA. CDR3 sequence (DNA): TGTGCCAGCAGCTTCCGAGGTTACGACAGTTATGGCTACACCTTC. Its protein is CASSFRGYDSYGYTF.

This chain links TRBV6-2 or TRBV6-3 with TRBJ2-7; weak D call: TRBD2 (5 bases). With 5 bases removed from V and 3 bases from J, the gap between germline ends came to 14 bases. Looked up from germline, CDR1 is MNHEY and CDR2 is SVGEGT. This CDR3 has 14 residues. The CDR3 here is CASSGTGKGYEQYF. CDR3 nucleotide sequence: TGTGCCAGCAGTGGAACGGGGAAAGGCTACGAGCAGTACTTC.

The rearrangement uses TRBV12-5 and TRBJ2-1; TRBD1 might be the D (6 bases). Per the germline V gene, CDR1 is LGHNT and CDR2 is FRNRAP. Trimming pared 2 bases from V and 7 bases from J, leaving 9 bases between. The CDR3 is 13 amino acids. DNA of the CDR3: TGTGCTAGTGGTTTGACAGGGCATAATGAGCAGTTCTTC. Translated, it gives CASGLTGHNEQFF.

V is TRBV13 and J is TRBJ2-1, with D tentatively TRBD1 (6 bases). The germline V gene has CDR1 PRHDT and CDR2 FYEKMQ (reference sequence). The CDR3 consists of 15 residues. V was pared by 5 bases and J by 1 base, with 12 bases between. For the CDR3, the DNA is TGTGCCAGCAGCAAAGAGGACAGTTCCTACAATGAGCAGTTCTTC. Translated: CASSKEDSSYNEQFF. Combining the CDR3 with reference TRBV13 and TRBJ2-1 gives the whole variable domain AAGVIQSPRHLIKEKRETATLKCYPIPRHDTVYWYQQGPGQDPQFLISFYEKMQSDKGSIPDRFSAQQFSDYHSELNMSSLELGDSALYFCASSKEDSSYNEQFFGPGTRLTVL.

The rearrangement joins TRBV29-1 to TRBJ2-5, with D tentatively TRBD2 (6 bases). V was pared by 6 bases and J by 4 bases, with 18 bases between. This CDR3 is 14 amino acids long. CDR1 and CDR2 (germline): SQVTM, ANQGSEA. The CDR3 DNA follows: TGCAGCGTAACCGCGGCGGGAACCCGAGAGACCCAGTACTTC. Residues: CSVTAAGTRETQYF.

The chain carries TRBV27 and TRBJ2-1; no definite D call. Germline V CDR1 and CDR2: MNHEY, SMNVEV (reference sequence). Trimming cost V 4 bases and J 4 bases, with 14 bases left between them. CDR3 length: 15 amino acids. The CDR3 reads CASSSSEAGYNEQFF. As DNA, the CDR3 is TGTGCCAGCAGTTCTTCTGAAGCAGGATACAATGAGCAGTTCTTC.

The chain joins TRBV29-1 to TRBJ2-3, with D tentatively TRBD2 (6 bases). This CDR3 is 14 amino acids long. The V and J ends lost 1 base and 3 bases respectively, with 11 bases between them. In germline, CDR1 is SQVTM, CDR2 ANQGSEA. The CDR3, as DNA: TGCAGCGTTGAAGGGAGGGACTCTACAGATACGCAGTATTTT. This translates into CSVEGRDSTDTQYF.

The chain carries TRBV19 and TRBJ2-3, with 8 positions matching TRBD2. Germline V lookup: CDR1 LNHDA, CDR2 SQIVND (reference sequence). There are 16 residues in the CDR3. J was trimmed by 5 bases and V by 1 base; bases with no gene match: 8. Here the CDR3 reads CASSIVGGGLGDTQYF. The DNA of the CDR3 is TGTGCCAGTAGTATAGTAGGCGGGGGGCTGGGAGATACGCAGTATTTT.

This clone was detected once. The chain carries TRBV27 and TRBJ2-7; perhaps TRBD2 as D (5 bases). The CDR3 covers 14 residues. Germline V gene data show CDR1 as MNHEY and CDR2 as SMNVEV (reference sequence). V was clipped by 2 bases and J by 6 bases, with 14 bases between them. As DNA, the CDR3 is TGTGCCAGCAGTTTAAGACGAGGGTTGTCCGAGCAGTACTTC. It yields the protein CASSLRRGLSEQYF.

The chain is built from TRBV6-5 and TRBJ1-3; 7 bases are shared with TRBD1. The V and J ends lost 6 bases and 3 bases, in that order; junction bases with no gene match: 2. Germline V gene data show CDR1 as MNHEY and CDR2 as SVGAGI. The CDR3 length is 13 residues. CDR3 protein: CASRQGFGNTIYF. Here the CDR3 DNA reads TGTGCCAGCAGACAGGGGTTTGGAAACACCATATATTTT.

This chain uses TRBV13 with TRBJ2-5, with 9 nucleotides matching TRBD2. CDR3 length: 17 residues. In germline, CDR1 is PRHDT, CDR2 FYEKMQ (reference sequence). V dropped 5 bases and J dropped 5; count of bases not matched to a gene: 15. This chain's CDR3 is CASSHVGLAGTGETQYF. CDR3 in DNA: TGTGCCAGCAGCCATGTCGGGCTAGCGGGAACCGGGGAGACCCAGTACTTC.

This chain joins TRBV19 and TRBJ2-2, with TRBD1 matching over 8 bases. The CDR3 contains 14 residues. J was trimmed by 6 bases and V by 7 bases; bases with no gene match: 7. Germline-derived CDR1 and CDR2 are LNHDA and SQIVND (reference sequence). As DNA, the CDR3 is TGTGCCAGTACCACAGGGGGTTCGGCCGGGGAGCTGTTTTTT. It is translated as CASTTGGSAGELFF. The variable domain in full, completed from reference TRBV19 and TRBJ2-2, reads DGGITQSPKYLFRKEGQNVTLSCEQNLNHDAMYWYRQDPGQGLRLIYYSQIVNDFQKGDIAEGYSVSREKKESFPLTVTSAQKNPTAFYLCASTTGGSAGELFFGEGSRLTVL.

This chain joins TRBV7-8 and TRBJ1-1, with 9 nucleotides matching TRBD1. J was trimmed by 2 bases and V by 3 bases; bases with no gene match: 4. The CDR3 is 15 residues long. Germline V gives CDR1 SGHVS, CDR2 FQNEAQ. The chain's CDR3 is CASSLGQGGNTEAFF. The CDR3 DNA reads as TGTGCCAGCAGCTTGGGACAGGGAGGTAACACTGAAGCTTTCTTT.

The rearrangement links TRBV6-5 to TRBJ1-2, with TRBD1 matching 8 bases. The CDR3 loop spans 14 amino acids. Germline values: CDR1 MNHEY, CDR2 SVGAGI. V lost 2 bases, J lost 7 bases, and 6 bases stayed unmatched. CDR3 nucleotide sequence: TGTGCCAGCAGTTACCCAGGGGGCGCGCGTGGCTACACCTTC. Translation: CASSYPGGARGYTF.

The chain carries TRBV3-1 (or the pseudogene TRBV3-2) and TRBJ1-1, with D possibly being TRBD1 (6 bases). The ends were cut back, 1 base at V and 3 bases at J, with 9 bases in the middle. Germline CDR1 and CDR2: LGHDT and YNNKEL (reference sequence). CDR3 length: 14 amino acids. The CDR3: CASSQGGGYTEAFF. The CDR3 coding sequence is TGTGCCAGCAGCCAAGGCGGGGGCTACACTGAAGCTTTCTTT.

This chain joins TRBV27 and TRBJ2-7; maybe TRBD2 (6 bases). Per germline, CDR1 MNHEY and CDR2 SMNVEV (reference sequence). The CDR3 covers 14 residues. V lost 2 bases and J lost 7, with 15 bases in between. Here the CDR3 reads CASSLGGRGTEQYF. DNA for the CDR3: TGTGCCAGCAGTTTAGGCGGGCGGGGAACAGAGCAGTACTTC.

CDR3 sequence reads: CASSYWGGIGDTQYF. The CDR3 nucleotides are TGTGCCAGCAGTTATTGGGGGGGGATAGGGGATACGCAGTATTTT. The chain carries TRBV6-6 and TRBJ2-3, with 7 nucleotides matching TRBD2. The CDR3 covers 15 residues. The V gene end was trimmed by 3 bases and the J gene end by 6 bases; junction bases not matched to a gene: 9. CDR1 MNHNY and CDR2 SVGAGI come from the germline V gene (reference sequence).

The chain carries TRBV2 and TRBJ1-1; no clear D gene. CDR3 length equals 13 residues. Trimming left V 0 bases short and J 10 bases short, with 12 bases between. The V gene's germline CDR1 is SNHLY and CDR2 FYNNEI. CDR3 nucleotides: TGTGCCAGCAGTGAAGCGCGCAGCGCCAGAGCTTTCTTT. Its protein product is CASSEARSARAFF.